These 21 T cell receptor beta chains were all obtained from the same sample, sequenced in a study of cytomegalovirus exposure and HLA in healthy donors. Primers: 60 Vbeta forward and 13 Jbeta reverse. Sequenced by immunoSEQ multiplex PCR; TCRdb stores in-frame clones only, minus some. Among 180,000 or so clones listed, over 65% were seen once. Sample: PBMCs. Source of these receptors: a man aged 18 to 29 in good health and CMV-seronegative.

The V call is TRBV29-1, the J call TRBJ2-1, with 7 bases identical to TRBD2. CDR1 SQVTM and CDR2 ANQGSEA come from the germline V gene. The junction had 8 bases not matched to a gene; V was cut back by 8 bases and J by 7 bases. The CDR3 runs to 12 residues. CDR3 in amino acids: CSPRWGGNEQFF. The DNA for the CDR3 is TGCAGCCCCCGGTGGGGGGGGAATGAGCAGTTCTTC.

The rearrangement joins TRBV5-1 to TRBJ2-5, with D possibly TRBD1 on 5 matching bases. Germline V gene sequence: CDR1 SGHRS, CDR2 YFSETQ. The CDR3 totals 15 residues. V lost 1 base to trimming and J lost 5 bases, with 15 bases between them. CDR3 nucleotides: TGCGCCAGCAGCTTGCAGGGAACGGGTTTTGAGACCCAGTACTTC. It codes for CASSLQGTGFETQYF.

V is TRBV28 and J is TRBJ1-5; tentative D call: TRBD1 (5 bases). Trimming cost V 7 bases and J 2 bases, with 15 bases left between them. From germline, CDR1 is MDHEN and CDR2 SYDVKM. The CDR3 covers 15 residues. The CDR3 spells CASTLGGTGNQPQHF. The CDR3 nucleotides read TGTGCCAGCACCCTCGGCGGGACTGGCAATCAGCCCCAGCATTTT.

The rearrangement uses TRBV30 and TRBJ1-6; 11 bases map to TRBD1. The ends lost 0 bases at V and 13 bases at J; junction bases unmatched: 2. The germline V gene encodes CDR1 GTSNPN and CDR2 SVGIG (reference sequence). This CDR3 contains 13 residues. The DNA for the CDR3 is TGTGCCTGGAGTGTACGGGACAGGGGGCCCCTCCACTTT. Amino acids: CAWSVRDRGPLHF.

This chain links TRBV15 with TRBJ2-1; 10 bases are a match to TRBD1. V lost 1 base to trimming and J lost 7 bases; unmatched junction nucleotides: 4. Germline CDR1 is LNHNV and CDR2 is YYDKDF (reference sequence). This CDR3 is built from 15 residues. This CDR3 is CATSRGPGQGNEQFF. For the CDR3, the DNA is TGTGCCACCAGCAGAGGTCCGGGACAGGGGAATGAGCAGTTCTTC.

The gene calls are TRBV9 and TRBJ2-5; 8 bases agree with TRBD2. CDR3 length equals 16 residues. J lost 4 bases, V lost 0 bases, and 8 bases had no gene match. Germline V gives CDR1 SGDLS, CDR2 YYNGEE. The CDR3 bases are TGTGCCAGCAGCGTAGGGGCTAGCGGGTTTGGAGAGACCCAGTACTTC. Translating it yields CASSVGASGFGETQYF.

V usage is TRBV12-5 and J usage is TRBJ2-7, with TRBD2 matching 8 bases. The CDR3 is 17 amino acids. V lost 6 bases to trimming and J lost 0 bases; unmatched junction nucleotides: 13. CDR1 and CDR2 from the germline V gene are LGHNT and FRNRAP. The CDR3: CASGKTIAGLFSYEQYF. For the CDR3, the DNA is TGTGCTAGTGGCAAAACGATAGCGGGGCTCTTCTCCTACGAGCAGTACTTC.

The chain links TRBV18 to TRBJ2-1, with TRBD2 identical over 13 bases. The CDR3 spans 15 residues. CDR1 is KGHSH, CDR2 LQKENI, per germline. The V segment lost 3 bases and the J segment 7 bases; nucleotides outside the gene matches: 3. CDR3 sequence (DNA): TGTGCCAGCTCACCGGGACTAGCGGGGTTGAATGAGCAGTTCTTC. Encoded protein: CASSPGLAGLNEQFF.

The CDR3 reads CASSLPGVGTDTQYF. In DNA, the CDR3 is TGTGCCAGCAGTTTACCAGGGGTCGGGACAGATACGCAGTATTTT. This chain links TRBV28 with TRBJ2-3; possible D gene TRBD1, 6 bases. The CDR3 loop spans 15 amino acids. The germline V gene encodes CDR1 MDHEN and CDR2 SYDVKM. V shed 2 bases and J shed 3 bases, with 12 bases lying between them.

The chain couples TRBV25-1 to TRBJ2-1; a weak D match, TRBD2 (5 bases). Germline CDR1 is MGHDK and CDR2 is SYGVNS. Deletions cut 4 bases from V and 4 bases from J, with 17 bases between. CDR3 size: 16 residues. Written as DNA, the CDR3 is TGTGCCAGCAGTGGAACTCGGGTCGGGGATTACAATGAGCAGTTCTTC. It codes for CASSGTRVGDYNEQFF.

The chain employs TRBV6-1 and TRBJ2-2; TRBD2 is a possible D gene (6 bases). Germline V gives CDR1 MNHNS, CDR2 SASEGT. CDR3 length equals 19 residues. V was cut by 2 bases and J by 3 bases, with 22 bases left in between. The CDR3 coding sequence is TGTGCCAGCAGTGAAAGCGGGCGGGGTTGGGAGACATACACCGGGGAGCTGTTTTTT. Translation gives CASSESGRGWETYTGELFF.

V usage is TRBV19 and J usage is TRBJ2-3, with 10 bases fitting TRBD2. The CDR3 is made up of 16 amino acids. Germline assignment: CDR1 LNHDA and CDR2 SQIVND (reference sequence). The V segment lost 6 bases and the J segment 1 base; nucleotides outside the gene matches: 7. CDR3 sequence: CASRGRLAGRTDTQYF. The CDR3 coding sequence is TGTGCCAGTAGGGGGCGACTAGCGGGCCGCACAGATACGCAGTATTTT.

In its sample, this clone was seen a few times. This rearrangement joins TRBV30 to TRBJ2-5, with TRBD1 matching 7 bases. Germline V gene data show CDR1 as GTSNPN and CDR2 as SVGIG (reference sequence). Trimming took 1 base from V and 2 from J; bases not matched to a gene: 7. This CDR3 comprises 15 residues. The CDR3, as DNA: TGTGCCTGGAGTGCACACGGGACAGTGCAAGAGACCCAGTACTTC. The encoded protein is CAWSAHGTVQETQYF.

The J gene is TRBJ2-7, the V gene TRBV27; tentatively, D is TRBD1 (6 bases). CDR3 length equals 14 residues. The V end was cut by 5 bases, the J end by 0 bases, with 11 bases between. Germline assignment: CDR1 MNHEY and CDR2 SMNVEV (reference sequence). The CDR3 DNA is TGTGCCAGCAGTCCGCACAGGGTCTCCTACGAGCAGTACTTC. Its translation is CASSPHRVSYEQYF.

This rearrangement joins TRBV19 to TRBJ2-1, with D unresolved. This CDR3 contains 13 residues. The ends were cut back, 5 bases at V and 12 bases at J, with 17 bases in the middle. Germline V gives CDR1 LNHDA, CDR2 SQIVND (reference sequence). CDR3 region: CASSVRLATGQFF. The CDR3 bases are TGTGCCAGTAGTGTTAGACTCGCAACCGGGCAGTTCTTC.

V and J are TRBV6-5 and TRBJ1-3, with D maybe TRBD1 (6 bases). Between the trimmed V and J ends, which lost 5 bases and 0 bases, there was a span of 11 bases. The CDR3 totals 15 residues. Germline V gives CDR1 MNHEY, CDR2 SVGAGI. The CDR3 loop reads CASSPGHISGNTIYF. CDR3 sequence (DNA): TGTGCCAGCAGTCCGGGACACATCTCTGGAAACACCATATATTTT.

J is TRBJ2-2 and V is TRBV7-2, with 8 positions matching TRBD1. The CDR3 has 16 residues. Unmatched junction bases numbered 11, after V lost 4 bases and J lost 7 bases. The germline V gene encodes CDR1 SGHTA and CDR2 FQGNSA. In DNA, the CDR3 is TGTGCCAGCAGCTGGGGCAGGGGGCCCTCAAACGGGGAGCTGTTTTTT. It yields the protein CASSWGRGPSNGELFF. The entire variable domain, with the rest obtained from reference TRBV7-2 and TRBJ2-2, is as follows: GAGVSQSPSNKVTEKGKDVELRCDPISGHTALYWYRQSLGQGLEFLIYFQGNSAPDKSGLPSDRFSAERTGGSVSTLTIQRTQQEDSAVYLCASSWGRGPSNGELFFGEGSRLTVL.

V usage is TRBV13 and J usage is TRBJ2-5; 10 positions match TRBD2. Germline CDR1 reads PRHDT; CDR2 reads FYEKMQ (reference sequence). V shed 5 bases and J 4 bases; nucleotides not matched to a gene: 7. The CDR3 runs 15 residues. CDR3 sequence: CASSLKAGGRETQYF. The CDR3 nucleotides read TGTGCCAGCAGCCTTAAAGCGGGGGGGCGAGAGACCCAGTACTTC. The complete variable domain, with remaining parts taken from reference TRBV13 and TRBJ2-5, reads AAGVIQSPRHLIKEKRETATLKCYPIPRHDTVYWYQQGPGQDPQFLISFYEKMQSDKGSIPDRFSAQQFSDYHSELNMSSLELGDSALYFCASSLKAGGRETQYFGPGTRLLVL.

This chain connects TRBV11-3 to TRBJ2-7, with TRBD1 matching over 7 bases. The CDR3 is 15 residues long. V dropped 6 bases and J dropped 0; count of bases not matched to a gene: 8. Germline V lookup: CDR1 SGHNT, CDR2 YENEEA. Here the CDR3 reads CASRAGTVASYEQYF. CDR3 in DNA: TGTGCCAGCAGGGCCGGGACAGTGGCCTCCTACGAGCAGTACTTC.

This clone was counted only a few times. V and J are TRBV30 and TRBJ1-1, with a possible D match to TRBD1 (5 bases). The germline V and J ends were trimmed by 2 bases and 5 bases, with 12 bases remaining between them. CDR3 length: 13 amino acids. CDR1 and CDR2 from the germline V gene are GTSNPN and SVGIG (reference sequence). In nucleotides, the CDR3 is TGTGCCTGGAGTCGGGACCGGGGGACTGAAGCTTTCTTT. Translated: CAWSRDRGTEAFF.

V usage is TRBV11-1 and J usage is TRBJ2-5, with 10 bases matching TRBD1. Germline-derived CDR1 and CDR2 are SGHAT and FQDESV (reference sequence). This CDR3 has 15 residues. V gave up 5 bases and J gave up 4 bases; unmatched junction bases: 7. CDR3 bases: TGTGCCAGCAGCACTTGGGACAGGGGCGGAGAGACCCAGTACTTC. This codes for CASSTWDRGGETQYF.